This T cell receptor (beta chain) comes out of a study of blood T cells in healthy people across ages. On this clonotype itself: The antigen remains undetermined.

Healthy Caucasians from Russia aged about 6 to 100 served as donors. CDR1 and CDR2 (germline): SGHAT, FQDESV (reference sequence). The CDR3 loop spans 20 amino acids. The V gene end was trimmed by 5 bases and the J gene end by 1 base; junction bases not matched to a gene: 14. Whole-study findings and limits: PBMCs went unsorted, and a conclusive naive versus antigen-experienced comparison was therefore prevented.

It was with a sample-barcoded 5' primer and a J-beta primer mix that a second PCR of roughly 7 to 12 cycles was run. TCRdb reprocessed the 5' RACE reads via MiXCR and lists one record per CDR3 protein. The sample has around 800,000 distinct CDR3 sequences; approximately 24% are singletons. These sequences were also reported in another study, on T cells of mothers and their children. As that study records: Three healthy Caucasian mothers and their six children were the donors. Every mother produced more than 10 million TCR beta CDR3 reads, whereas every child provided 2.5 million to 3 million.

The sample taken for sequencing was blood. This clonotype was obtained from a boy younger than 18 in good health. V gene TRBV11-1 combines with J gene TRBJ2-4; TRBD2 agrees at 13 bases. The CDR3 nucleotides are TGTGCCAGCAGCCCCCCTACTAGCGGGGGGGTTCTAGGGGCCAAAAACATTCAGTACTTC. Protein sequence: CASSPPTSGGVLGAKNIQYF.